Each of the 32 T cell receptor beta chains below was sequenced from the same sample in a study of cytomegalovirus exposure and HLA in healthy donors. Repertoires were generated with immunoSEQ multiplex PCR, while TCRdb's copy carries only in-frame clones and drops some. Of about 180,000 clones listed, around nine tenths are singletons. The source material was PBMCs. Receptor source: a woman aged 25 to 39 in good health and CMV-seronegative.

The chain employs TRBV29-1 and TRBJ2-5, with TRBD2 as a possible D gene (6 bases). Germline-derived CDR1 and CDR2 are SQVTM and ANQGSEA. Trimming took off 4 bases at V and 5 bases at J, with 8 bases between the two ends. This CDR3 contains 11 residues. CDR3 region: CSVAAGETQYF. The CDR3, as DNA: TGCAGCGTTGCTGCGGGGGAGACCCAGTACTTC.

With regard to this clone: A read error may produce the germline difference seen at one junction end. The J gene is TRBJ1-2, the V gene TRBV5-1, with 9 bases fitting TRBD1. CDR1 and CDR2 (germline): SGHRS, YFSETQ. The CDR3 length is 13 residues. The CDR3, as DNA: TGCGCCAGCAGTTTGGACAGGGGCTATGGCTACACCTTC. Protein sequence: CASSLDRGYGYTF.

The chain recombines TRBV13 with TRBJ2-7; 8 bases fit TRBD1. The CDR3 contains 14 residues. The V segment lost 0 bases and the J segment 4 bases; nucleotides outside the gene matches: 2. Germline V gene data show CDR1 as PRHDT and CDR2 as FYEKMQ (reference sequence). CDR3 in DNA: TGTGCCAGCAGCTTAGGGGACAGGGTATACGAGCAGTACTTC. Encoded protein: CASSLGDRVYEQYF. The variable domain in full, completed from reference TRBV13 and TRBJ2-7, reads AAGVIQSPRHLIKEKRETATLKCYPIPRHDTVYWYQQGPGQDPQFLISFYEKMQSDKGSIPDRFSAQQFSDYHSELNMSSLELGDSALYFCASSLGDRVYEQYFGPGTRLTVT.

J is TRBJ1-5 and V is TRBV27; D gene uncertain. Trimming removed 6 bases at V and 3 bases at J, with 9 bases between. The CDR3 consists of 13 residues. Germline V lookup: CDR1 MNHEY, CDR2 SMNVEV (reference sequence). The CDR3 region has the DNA TGTGCCAGCAGACTAGTGACCAATCAGCCCCAGCATTTT. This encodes CASRLVTNQPQHF.

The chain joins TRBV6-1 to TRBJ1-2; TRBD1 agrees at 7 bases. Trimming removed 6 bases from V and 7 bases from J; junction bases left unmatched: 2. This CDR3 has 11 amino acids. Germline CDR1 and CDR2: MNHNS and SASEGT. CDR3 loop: CASRQGFGYTF. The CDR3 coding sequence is TGTGCCAGCAGACAGGGGTTTGGCTACACCTTC.

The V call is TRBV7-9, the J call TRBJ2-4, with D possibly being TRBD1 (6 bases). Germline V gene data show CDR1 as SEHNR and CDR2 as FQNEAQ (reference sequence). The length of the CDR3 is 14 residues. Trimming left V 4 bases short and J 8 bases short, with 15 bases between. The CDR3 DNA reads TGTGCCAGCAGCTCCTACAGGGTTCAATACATTCAGTACTTC. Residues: CASSSYRVQYIQYF. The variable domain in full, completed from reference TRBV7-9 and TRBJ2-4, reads DTGVSQNPRHKITKRGQNVTFRCDPISEHNRLYWYRQTLGQGPEFLTYFQNEAQLEKSRLLSDRFSAERPKGSFSTLEIQRTEQGDSAMYLCASSSYRVQYIQYFGAGTRLSVL.

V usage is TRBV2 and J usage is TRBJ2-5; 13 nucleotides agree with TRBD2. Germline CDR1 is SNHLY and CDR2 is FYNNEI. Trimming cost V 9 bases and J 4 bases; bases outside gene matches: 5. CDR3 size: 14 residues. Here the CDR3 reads CARTSGGGRETQYF. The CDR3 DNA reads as TGTGCCAGAACTAGCGGGGGGGGTCGAGAGACCCAGTACTTC.

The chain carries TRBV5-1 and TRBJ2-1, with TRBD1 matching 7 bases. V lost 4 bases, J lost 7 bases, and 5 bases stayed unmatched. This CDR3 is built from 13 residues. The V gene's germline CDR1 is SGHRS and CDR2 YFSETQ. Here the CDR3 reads CASSMGQPNEQFF. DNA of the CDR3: TGCGCCAGCAGCATGGGACAGCCTAATGAGCAGTTCTTC. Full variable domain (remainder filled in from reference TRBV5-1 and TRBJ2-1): KAGVTQTPRYLIKTRGQQVTLSCSPISGHRSVSWYQQTPGQGLQFLFEYFSETQRNKGNFPGRFSGRQFSNSRSEMNVSTLELGDSALYLCASSMGQPNEQFFGPGTRLTVL.

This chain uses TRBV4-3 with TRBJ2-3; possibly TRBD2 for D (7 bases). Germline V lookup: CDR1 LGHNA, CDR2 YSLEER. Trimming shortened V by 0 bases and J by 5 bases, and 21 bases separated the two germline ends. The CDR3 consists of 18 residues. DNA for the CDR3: TGCGCCAGCAGCCAAGAGCCCAGCCTGGGGGGGGGCGGAGATACGCAGTATTTT. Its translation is CASSQEPSLGGGGDTQYF.

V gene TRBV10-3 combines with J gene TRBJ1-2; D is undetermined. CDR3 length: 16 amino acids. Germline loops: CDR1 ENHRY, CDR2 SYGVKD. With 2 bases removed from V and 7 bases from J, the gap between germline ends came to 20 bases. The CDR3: CAISEEYGFAEGGYTF. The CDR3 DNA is TGTGCCATCAGTGAGGAGTACGGGTTTGCAGAGGGTGGCTACACCTTC.

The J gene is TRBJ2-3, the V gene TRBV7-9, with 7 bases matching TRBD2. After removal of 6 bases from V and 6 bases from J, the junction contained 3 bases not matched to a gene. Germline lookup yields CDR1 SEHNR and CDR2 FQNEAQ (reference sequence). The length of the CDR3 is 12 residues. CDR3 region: CASRGTMDTQYF. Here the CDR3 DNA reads TGTGCCAGCAGAGGGACTATGGATACGCAGTATTTT.

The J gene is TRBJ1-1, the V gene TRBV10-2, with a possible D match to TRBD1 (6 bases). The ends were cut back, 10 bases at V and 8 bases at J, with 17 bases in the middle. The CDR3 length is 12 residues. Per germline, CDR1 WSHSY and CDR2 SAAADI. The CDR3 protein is CAILTGLTEAFF. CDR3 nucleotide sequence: TGCGCCATCCTGACAGGATTGACAGAAGCTTTCTTT.

DNA of the CDR3: TGTGCCAGCAGCGTAGGTGGGGGCGTCAATCAGCCCCAGCATTTT. Protein product: CASSVGGGVNQPQHF. The J gene is TRBJ1-5, the V gene TRBV9, with D possibly being TRBD1 (6 bases). Germline CDR1 and CDR2: SGDLS and YYNGEE. The CDR3 extends over 15 amino acids. V dropped 0 bases and J dropped 3 bases, with 10 bases sitting between them.

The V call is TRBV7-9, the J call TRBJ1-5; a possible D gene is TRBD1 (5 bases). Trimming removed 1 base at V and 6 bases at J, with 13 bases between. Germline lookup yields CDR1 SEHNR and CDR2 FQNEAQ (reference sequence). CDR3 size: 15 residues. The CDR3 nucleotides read TGTGCCAGCAGCTTAGGGGGCGGGGAGGGTCAGCCCCAGCATTTT. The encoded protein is CASSLGGGEGQPQHF.

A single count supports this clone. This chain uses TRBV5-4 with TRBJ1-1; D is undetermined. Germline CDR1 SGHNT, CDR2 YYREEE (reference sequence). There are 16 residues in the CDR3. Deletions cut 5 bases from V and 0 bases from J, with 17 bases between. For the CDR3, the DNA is TGTGCCAGCAGTACCCACAGTATTGGTCTGAACACTGAAGCTTTCTTT. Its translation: CASSTHSIGLNTEAFF.

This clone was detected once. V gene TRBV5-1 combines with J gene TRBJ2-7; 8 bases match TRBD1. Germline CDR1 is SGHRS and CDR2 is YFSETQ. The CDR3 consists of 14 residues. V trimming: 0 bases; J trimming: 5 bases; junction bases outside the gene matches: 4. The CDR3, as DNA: TGCGCCAGCAGCTTGGGGACAGGGTCTGACGAGCAGTACTTC. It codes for CASSLGTGSDEQYF.

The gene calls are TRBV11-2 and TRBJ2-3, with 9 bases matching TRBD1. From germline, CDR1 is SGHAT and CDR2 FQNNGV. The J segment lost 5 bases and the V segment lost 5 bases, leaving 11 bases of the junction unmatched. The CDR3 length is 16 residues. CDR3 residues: CASSRPGQGMGDTQYF. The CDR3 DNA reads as TGTGCCAGCAGCAGACCGGGACAGGGAATGGGAGATACGCAGTATTTT. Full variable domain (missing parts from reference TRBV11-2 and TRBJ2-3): EAGVAQSPRYKIIEKRQSVAFWCNPISGHATLYWYQQILGQGPKLLIQFQNNGVVDDSQLPKDRFSAERLKGVDSTLKIQPAKLEDSAVYLCASSRPGQGMGDTQYFGPGTRLTVL.

The CDR3 DNA reads TGTGCCAGCTCGCCGGGAGGTGGCTCGGAGACCCAGTACTTC. This codes for CASSPGGGSETQYF. V usage is TRBV18 and J usage is TRBJ2-5; 7 positions agree with TRBD2. The germline gives CDR1 KGHSH, CDR2 LQKENI. The ends lost 6 bases at V and 5 bases at J; junction bases unmatched: 9. The length of the CDR3 is 14 residues. The variable domain in full, completed from reference TRBV18 and TRBJ2-5, reads NAGVMQNPRHLVRRRGQEARLRCSPMKGHSHVYWYRQLPEEGLKFMVYLQKENIIDESGMPKERFSAEFPKEGPSILRIQQVVRGDSAAYFCASSPGGGSETQYFGPGTRLLVL.

The CDR3 region has the DNA TGTGCCAGCAGCTTACTTGGGACAGCGGTGCCGTCGTACGAGCAGTACTTC. Protein sequence: CASSLLGTAVPSYEQYF. J is TRBJ2-7 and V is TRBV7-2; 7 nucleotides align to TRBD1. V shed 2 bases and J 4 bases; nucleotides not matched to a gene: 14. The CDR3 runs 17 residues. Germline-derived CDR1 and CDR2 are SGHTA and FQGNSA.

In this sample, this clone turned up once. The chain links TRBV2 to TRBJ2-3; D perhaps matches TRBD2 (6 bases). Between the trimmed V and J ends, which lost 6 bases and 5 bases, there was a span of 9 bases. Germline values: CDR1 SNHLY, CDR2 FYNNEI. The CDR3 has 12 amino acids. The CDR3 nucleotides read TGTGCCAGCAGGCCCGGGGGAGATACGCAGTATTTT. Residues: CASRPGGDTQYF.

The CDR3 nucleotides are TGCGCCAGCAGCGTCGGGACTAGCACAGATACGCAGTATTTT. It is translated as CASSVGTSTDTQYF. J is TRBJ2-3 and V is TRBV5-1; a possible D gene is TRBD2 (6 bases). CDR1 is SGHRS, CDR2 YFSETQ, per germline. The CDR3 totals 14 residues. V lost 4 bases and J 0 bases, leaving 9 bases between the germline ends.

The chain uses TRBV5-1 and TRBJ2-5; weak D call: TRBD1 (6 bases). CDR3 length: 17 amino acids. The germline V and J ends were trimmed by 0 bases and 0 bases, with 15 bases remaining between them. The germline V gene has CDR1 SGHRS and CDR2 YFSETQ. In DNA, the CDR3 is TGCGCCAGCAGCTTGGTTTGGGACAAGGCGCACCAAGAGACCCAGTACTTC. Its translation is CASSLVWDKAHQETQYF.

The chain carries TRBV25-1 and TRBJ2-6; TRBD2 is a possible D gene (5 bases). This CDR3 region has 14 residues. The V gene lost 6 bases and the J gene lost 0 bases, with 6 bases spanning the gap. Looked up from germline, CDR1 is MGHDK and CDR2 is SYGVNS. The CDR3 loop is CASRGASGANVLTF. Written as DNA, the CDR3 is TGTGCCAGCAGGGGAGCCTCTGGGGCCAACGTCCTGACTTTC.

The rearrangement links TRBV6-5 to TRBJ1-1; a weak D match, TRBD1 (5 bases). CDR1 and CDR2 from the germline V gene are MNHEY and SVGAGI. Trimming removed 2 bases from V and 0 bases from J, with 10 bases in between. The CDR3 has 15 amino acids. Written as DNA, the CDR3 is TGTGCCAGCAGTTACGCGGGACGGATGAACACTGAAGCTTTCTTT. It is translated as CASSYAGRMNTEAFF.

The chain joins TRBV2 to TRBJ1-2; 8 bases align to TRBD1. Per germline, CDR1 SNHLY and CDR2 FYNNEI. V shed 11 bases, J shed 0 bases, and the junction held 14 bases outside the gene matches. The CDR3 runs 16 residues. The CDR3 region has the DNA TGTGCCGACAACAGGGAAAACAGGGGGACTAACTATGGCTACACCTTC. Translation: CADNRENRGTNYGYTF.

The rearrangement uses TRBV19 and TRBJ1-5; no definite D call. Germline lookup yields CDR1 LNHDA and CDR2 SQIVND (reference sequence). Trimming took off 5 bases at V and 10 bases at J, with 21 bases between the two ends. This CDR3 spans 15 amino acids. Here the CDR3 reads CASSPFVGFINPQHF. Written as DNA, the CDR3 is TGTGCCAGTAGTCCTTTTGTCGGGTTCATCAATCCCCAGCATTTT.

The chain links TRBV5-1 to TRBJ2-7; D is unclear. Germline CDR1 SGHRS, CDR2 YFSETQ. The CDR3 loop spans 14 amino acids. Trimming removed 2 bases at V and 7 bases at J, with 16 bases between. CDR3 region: CASSFETTPFEQYF. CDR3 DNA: TGCGCCAGCAGCTTTGAGACAACCCCCTTTGAGCAGTACTTC.

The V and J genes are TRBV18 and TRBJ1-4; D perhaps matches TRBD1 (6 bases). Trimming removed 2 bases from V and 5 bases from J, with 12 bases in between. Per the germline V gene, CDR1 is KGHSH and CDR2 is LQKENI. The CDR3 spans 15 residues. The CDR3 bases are TGTGCCAGCTCACCATACGGACAGTCGAATGAAAAACTGTTTTTT. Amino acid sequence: CASSPYGQSNEKLFF.

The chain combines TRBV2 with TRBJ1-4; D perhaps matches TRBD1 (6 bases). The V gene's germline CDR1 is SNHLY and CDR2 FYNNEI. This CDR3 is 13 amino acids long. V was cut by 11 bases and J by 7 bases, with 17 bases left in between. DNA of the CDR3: TGTGCCGGCTCTGCGGGGGGCGTTGAAAAACTGTTTTTT. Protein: CAGSAGGVEKLFF. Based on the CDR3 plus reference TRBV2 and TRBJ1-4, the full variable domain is EPEVTQTPSHQVTQMGQEVILRCVPISNHLYFYWYRQILGQKVEFLVSFYNNEISEKSEIFDDQFSVERPDGSNFTLKIRSTKLEDSAMYFCAGSAGGVEKLFFGSGTQLSVL.

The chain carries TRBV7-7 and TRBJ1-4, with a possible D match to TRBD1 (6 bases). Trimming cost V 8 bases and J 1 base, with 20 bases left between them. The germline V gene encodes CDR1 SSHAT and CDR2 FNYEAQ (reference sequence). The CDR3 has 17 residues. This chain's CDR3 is CASEGGGEVGTNEKLFF. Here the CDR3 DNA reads TGTGCCAGCGAAGGGGGAGGGGAAGTGGGAACTAATGAAAAACTGTTTTTT.

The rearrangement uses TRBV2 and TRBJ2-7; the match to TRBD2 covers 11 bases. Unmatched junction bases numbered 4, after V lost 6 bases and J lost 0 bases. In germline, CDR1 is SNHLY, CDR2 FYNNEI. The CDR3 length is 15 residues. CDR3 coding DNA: TGTGCCAGCAGGAGACTAGCGGGGAGCTCCTACGAGCAGTACTTC. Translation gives CASRRLAGSSYEQYF.

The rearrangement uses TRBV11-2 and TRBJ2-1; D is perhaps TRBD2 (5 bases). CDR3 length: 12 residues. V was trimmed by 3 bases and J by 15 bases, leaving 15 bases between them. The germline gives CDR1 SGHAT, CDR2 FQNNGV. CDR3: CASSLGKRDLFF. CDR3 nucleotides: TGTGCCAGCAGCTTGGGAAAGAGGGATCTGTTCTTC.